The rows below give T cell receptor beta chains drawn from one sample of a study of cytomegalovirus exposure and HLA in healthy donors. Here immunoSEQ multiplex PCR was the method, and the copy in TCRdb shows in-frame clones only, minus some. The sample lists 150,000 or so clones, 80% to 85% seen once, with 7% to 9% in the top ten. The source material was PBMCs. The receptor source for this set is a male donor in good health and CMV-seropositive. Each CDR3 is given with its conserved first and last residue. A D gene is named only where the DNA matches it firmly. Clone size, where shown, is once, few, many, or a class for clones that have expanded.

TRBV5-1	TRBD1	TRBJ2-7	-	CASSSGQFYEQYF	TGCGCCAGCAGCTCGGGACAGTTCTACGAGCAGTACTTC
TRBV27	TRBD2	TRBJ2-4	few	CASGGFLAGGRGKNSQYF	TGTGCCAGCGGGGGGTTCCTAGCGGGGGGGCGGGGCAAAAACAGTCAGTACTTC
TRBV6-5	TRBD1	TRBJ2-7	-	CASRSPGGWGYEQYF	TGTGCCAGCAGATCCCCAGGGGGCTGGGGCTACGAGCAGTACTTC
TRBV10-3	-	TRBJ2-7	few	CATRFFEGPYEQYF	TGTGCCACCCGGTTCTTCGAGGGTCCCTACGAGCAGTACTTC
TRBV4-1	TRBD1	TRBJ1-1	once	CASSYPGQGNTEAFF	TGCGCCAGCAGCTACCCGGGACAGGGGAACACTGAAGCTTTCTTT
TRBV6-6	-	TRBJ2-4	-	CASSYSNAVAKNIQYF	TGTGCCAGCAGTTACTCGAACGCGGTAGCCAAAAACATTCAGTACTTC
TRBV6-1	TRBD1	TRBJ1-1	-	CASSARTGDGTEAFF	TGTGCCAGCAGTGCCCGCACAGGGGATGGAACTGAAGCTTTCTTT
TRBV2	TRBD1	TRBJ2-7	-	CASSEYRGTFWSF	TGTGCCAGCAGTGAGTACAGGGGTACGTTCTGGAGCTTC
TRBV27	-	TRBJ1-1	-	CASTPEAANTEAFF	TGTGCCAGCACCCCCGAGGCAGCAAACACTGAAGCTTTCTTT
TRBV7-9	-	TRBJ2-4	-	CASSSTSESRQAKNSQYF	TGTGCCAGCAGCTCCACCTCCGAGAGCAGACAAGCCAAAAACAGTCAGTACTTC
TRBV27	-	TRBJ1-1	-	CASSPADSMNTEAFF	TGTGCCAGCAGTCCAGCCGACAGCATGAACACTGAAGCTTTCTTT
TRBV10-2	TRBD2	TRBJ2-7	-	CASLGDSGRLREQYF	TGCGCCAGCCTCGGGGATAGCGGGAGGCTTCGCGAGCAGTACTTC
TRBV6-1	-	TRBJ2-6	-	CASSGLRVSGANVLTF	TGTGCCAGCAGTGGCCTCAGGGTTTCTGGGGCCAACGTCCTGACTTTC